This section outlines one T cell receptor (beta chain) sequence together with its context. The sample comes from a study of control samples from healthy donors and cancer patients. After removal of 1 base from V and 3 bases from J, the junction contained 2 bases not matched to a gene. Germline-derived CDR1 and CDR2 are SEHNR and FQNEAQ (reference sequence). The CDR3 loop spans 17 amino acids. The assay was immunoSEQ multiplex PCR, and TCRdb's table has in-frame clones only and misses some. Counted here are tens of thousands of clones, about nine tenths occurring once; the ten biggest clones make up roughly 3.4%.

The chain carries TRBV7-9 and TRBJ1-6; 11 bases match TRBD1. This receptor was identified in a woman younger than 35 in good health. The sample taken for sequencing was blood. CDR3 bases: TGTGCCAGCAGCTTAGGGACAGGGGGCTTCTATAATTCACCCCTCCACTTT. It encodes CASSLGTGGFYNSPLHF.